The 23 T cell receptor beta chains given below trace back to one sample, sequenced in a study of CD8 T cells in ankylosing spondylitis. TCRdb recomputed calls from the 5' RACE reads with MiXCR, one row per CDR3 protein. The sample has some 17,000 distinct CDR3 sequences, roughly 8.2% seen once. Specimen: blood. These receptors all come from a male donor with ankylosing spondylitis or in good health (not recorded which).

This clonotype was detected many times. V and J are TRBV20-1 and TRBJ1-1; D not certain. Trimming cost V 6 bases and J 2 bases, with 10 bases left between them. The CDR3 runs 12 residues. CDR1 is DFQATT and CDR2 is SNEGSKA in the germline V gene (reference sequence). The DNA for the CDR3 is TGCAGTGCGCCCACGGTAAACACTGAAGCTTTCTTT. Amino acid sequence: CSAPTVNTEAFF.

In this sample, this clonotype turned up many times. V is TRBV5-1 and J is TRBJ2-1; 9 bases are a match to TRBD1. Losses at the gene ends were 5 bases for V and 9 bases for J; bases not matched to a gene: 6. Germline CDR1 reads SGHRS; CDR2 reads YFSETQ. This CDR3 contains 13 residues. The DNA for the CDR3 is TGCGCCAGCAGGGACACAGGGGGCGGTGAGCAGTTCTTC. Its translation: CASRDTGGGEQFF.

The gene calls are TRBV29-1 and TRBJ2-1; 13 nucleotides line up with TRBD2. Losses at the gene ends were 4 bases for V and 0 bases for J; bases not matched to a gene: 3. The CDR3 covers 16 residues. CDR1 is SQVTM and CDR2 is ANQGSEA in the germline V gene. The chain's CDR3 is CSVVGTSGTSYNEQFF. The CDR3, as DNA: TGCAGCGTTGTTGGGACTAGCGGGACCTCCTACAATGAGCAGTTCTTC.

DNA for the CDR3: TGCGCCAGCAGCTTACAGGGGGCGGCGGACACTGAAGCTTTCTTT. The encoded protein is CASSLQGAADTEAFF. The rearrangement uses TRBV5-1 and TRBJ1-1, with 9 nucleotides matching TRBD1. The CDR3 length is 15 residues. The V gene's germline CDR1 is SGHRS and CDR2 YFSETQ. The ends lost 2 bases at V and 3 bases at J; junction bases unmatched: 5. Full variable domain (outside the CDR3, taken from reference TRBV5-1 and TRBJ1-1): KAGVTQTPRYLIKTRGQQVTLSCSPISGHRSVSWYQQTPGQGLQFLFEYFSETQRNKGNFPGRFSGRQFSNSRSEMNVSTLELGDSALYLCASSLQGAADTEAFFGQGTRLTVV.

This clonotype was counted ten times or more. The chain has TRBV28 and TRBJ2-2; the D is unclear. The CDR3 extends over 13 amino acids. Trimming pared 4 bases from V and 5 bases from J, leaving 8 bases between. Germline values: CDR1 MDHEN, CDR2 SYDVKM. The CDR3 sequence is CASSSHETGELFF. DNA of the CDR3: TGTGCCAGCAGTTCTCATGAGACCGGGGAGCTGTTTTTT.

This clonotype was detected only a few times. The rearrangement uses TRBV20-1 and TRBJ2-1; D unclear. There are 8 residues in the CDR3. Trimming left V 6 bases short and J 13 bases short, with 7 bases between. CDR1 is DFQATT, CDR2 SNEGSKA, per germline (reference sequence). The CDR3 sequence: CSARGQFF. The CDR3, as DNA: TGCAGTGCACGCGGACAGTTCTTC.

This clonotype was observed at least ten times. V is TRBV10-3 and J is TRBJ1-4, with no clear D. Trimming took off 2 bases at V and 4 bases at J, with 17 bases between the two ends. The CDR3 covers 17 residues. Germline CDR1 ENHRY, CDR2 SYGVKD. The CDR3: CAISEGSPSPFNEKLFF. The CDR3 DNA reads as TGTGCCATCAGTGAGGGCAGTCCCTCCCCCTTTAATGAAAAACTGTTTTTT.

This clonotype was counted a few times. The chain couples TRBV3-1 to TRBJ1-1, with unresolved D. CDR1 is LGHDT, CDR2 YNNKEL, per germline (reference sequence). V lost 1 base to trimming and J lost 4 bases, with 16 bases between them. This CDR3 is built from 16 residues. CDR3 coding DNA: TGTGCCAGCAGCCAAGGGAACAGTCCAACGGGCACTGAAGCTTTCTTT. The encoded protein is CASSQGNSPTGTEAFF.

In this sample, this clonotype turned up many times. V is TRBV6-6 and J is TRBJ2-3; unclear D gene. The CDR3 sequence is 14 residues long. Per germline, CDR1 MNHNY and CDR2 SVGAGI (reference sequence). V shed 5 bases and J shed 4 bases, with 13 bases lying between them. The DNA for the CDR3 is TGTGCCAGCAGTACTCACAGAGGCGCAGATACGCAGTATTTT. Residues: CASSTHRGADTQYF.

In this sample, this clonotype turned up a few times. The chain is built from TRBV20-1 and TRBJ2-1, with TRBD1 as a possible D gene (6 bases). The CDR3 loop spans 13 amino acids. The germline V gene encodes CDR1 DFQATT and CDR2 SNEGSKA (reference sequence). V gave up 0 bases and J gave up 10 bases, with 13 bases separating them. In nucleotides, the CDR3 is TGCAGTGCTAGAGACCAGGGGCTCCACGAGCAGTTCTTC. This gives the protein CSARDQGLHEQFF.

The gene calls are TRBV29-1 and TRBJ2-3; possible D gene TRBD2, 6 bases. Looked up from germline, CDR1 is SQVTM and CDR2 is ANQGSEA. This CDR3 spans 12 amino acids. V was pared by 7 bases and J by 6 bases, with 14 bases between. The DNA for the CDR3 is TGCAGCGCCTGGGAGGTCTCGGATACGCAGTATTTT. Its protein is CSAWEVSDTQYF.

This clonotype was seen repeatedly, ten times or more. The CDR3, as DNA: TGTGCCAGCAGTTTCTCAGGGGAGACCCAGTACTTC. Protein sequence: CASSFSGETQYF. The chain is built from TRBV12-3 or TRBV12-4 and TRBJ2-5; tentative D call: TRBD1 (5 bases). V lost 3 bases to trimming and J lost 5 bases, with 7 bases between them. The CDR3 sequence is 12 residues long.

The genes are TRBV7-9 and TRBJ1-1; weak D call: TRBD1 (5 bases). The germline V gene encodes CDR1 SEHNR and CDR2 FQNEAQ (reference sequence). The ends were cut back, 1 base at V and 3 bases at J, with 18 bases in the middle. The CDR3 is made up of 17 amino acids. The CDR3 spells CASSLVRGAGGDTEAFF. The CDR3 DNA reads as TGTGCCAGCAGCTTAGTGCGGGGCGCGGGCGGGGACACTGAAGCTTTCTTT.

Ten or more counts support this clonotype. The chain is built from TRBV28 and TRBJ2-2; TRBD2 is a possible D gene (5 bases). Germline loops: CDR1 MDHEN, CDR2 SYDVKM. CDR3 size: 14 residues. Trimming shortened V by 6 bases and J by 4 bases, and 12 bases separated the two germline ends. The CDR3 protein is CASRERRPTGELFF. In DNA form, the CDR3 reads TGTGCCAGCAGGGAAAGGAGGCCCACCGGGGAGCTGTTTTTT.

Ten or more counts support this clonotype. The CDR3 bases are TGCAGCGTTCGGATTGGGGCAGGGGTTGGCGAAAAACTGTTTTTT. It translates to CSVRIGAGVGEKLFF. This chain links TRBV29-1 with TRBJ1-4; TRBD1 might be the D (6 bases). With 5 bases removed from V and 8 bases from J, the gap between germline ends came to 21 bases. CDR3 size: 15 residues. Germline CDR1 is SQVTM and CDR2 is ANQGSEA.

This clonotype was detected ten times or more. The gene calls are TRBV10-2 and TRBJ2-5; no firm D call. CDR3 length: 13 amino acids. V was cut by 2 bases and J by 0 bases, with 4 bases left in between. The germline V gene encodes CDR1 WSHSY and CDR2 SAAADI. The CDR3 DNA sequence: TGCGCCAGCAGTGAGGCGTACCAAGAGACCCAGTACTTC. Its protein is CASSEAYQETQYF.

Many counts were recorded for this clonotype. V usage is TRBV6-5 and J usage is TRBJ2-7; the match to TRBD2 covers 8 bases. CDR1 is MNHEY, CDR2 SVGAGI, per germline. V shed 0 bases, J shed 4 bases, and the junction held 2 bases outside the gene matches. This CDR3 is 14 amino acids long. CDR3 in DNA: TGTGCCAGCAGTTACTCCGAGCGGGGGTACGAGCAGTACGTC. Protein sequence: CASSYSERGYEQYV.

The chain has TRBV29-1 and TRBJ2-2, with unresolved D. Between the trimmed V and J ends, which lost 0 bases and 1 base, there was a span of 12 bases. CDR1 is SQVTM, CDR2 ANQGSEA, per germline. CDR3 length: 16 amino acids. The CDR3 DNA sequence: TGCAGCGTTGAAGATTGGGGAACCGAGAACACCGGGGAGCTGTTTTTT. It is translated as CSVEDWGTENTGELFF.

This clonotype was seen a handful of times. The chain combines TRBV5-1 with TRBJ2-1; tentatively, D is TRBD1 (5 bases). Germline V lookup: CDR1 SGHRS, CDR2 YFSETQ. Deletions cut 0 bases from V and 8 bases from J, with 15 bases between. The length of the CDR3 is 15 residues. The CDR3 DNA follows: TGCGCCAGCAGCTTGGGACAGAGCCTCGGCCATGAGCAGTTCTTC. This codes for CASSLGQSLGHEQFF. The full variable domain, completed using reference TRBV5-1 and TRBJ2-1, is KAGVTQTPRYLIKTRGQQVTLSCSPISGHRSVSWYQQTPGQGLQFLFEYFSETQRNKGNFPGRFSGRQFSNSRSEMNVSTLELGDSALYLCASSLGQSLGHEQFFGPGTRLTVL.

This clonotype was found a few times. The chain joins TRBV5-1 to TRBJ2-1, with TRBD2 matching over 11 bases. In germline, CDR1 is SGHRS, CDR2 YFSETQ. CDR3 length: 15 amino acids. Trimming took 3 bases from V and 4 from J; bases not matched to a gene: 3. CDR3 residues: CASSSGLAEYNEQFF. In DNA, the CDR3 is TGCGCCAGCAGCTCGGGACTAGCGGAGTACAATGAGCAGTTCTTC.

The CDR3 region is CASSSRLAERNEQFF. The CDR3 region has the DNA TGTGCCAGCAGCTCGAGACTAGCGGAAAGGAATGAGCAGTTCTTC. The chain recombines TRBV5-4 with TRBJ2-1; 9 bases align to TRBD2. V lost 3 bases to trimming and J lost 7 bases; unmatched junction nucleotides: 8. From germline, CDR1 is SGHNT and CDR2 YYREEE (reference sequence). This CDR3 is built from 15 residues.

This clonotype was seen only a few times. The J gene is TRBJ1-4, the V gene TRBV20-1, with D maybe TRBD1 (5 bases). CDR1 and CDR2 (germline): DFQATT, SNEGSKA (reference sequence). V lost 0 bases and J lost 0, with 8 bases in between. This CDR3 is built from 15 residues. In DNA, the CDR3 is TGCAGTGCTAGAGATTGGGGGGCAACTAATGAAAAACTGTTTTTT. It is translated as CSARDWGATNEKLFF.

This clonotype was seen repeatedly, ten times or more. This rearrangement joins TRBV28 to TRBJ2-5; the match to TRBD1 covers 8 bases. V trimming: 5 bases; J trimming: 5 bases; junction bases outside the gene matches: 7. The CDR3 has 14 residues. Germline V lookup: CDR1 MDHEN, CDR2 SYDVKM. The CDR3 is CASSPGGDRETQYF. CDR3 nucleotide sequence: TGTGCCAGCAGTCCAGGGGGCGATCGGGAGACCCAGTACTTC. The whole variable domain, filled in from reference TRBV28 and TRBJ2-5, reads DVKVTQSSRYLVKRTGEKVFLECVQDMDHENMFWYRQDPGLGLRLIYFSYDVKMKEKGDIPEGYSVSREKKERFSLILESASTNQTSMYLCASSPGGDRETQYFGPGTRLLVL.